These 24 T cell receptor beta chains originate from one sample sequenced in a study of human T cells and chemical hapten exposure. The time point here: patch test 1, 2 weeks after DPC sensitization. The treatment was: therapeutic diphenylcyclopropenone sensitization with weekly scalp DPC. TCRdb passed the RACE reads through MiXCR, listing each CDR3 protein once. The sample carries approximately 60,000 distinct CDR3 sequences, about 9.6% recorded once. This sample comprised whole blood, obtained in connection with sensitization to the hapten diphenylcyclopropenone (DPC). Receptors were obtained from a woman in her forties with alopecia areata. Some clones in this sample may be carry-over from other donors' samples.

The table lists this clonotype with a few counts. This chain links TRBV29-1 with TRBJ2-5; D gene unclear. The germline CDR1 and CDR2 sequences are SQVTM and ANQGSEA. The CDR3 is made up of 12 amino acids. Trimming removed 8 bases from V and 0 bases from J, with 10 bases in between. The CDR3 region is CSFLRDQETQYF. CDR3 sequence (DNA): TGCAGCTTTCTCCGGGACCAAGAGACCCAGTACTTC.

This clonotype was recorded many times. The rearrangement uses TRBV6-4 and TRBJ1-6, with D possibly TRBD1 on 5 matching bases. The CDR3 has 14 residues. Trimming shortened V by 6 bases and J by 6 bases, and 12 bases separated the two germline ends. Looked up from germline, CDR1 is MRHNA and CDR2 is SNTAGT. Here the CDR3 DNA reads TGTGCCAGCAGAAGGGTGGGGGGTAATTCACCCCTCCACTTT. Translation gives CASRRVGGNSPLHF.

The chain uses TRBV7-6 and TRBJ1-5, with a weak D call TRBD1 (5 bases). V was cut by 5 bases and J by 5 bases, with 16 bases left in between. CDR1 and CDR2 (germline): SGHVS, FNYEAQ. This CDR3 is 15 amino acids long. The CDR3 bases are TGTGCCAGCAGCCTAAACTCCGGGACGGATCAGCCCCAGCATTTT. It codes for CASSLNSGTDQPQHF.

The chain combines TRBV29-1 with TRBJ2-7; TRBD1 agrees at 11 bases. This CDR3 has 12 residues. V shed 7 bases, J shed 6 bases, and the junction held 5 bases outside the gene matches. Per germline, CDR1 SQVTM and CDR2 ANQGSEA. As DNA, the CDR3 is TGCAGCGGAGGGACAGGGGGACTCGAGCAGTACTTC. Encoded protein: CSGGTGGLEQYF.

This clonotype was observed many times. The chain has TRBV28 and TRBJ2-7, with D tentatively TRBD1 (6 bases). Trimming pared 5 bases from V and 6 bases from J, leaving 20 bases between. Looked up from germline, CDR1 is MDHEN and CDR2 is SYDVKM. This CDR3 region has 15 residues. The CDR3 DNA follows: TGTGCCAGCAGTCCACAGGGTTCGCCTTTCTCCGAGCAGTACTTC. Translated, it gives CASSPQGSPFSEQYF.

The gene calls are TRBV14 and TRBJ2-7; no clear D. Deletions cut 4 bases from V and 7 bases from J, with 17 bases between. The CDR3 consists of 14 residues. Looked up from germline, CDR1 is SGHDN and CDR2 is FVKESK. The CDR3 DNA sequence: TGTGCCAGCAGCCCTATGGTACGAGTGGAGGAGCAGTACTTC. As protein: CASSPMVRVEEQYF.

In its sample, this clonotype ranks as medium-sized (0.01 to 0.1%). The chain has TRBV12-3 or TRBV12-4 and TRBJ1-6; D gene unclear. The CDR3 length is 11 residues. V lost 3 bases to trimming and J lost 10 bases, with 4 bases between them. The CDR3 bases are TGTGCCAGCAGTTTCGGGTCACCCCTCCACTTT. It specifies CASSFGSPLHF.

The chain combines TRBV3-1 with TRBJ2-3; 7 nucleotides line up with TRBD2. With 4 bases clipped from V and 2 bases from J, the junction kept 6 bases outside the gene matches. Germline V CDR1 and CDR2: LGHDT, YNNKEL (reference sequence). CDR3 size: 15 residues. This CDR3 is CASSPGTMTTDTQYF. In DNA, the CDR3 is TGTGCCAGCAGCCCGGGGACTATGACCACAGATACGCAGTATTTT.

This clonotype was seen ten or more times. The chain carries TRBV11-1 and TRBJ1-1; TRBD1 might be the D (6 bases). Between the trimmed V and J ends, which lost 4 bases and 2 bases, there was a span of 14 bases. Germline V lookup: CDR1 SGHAT, CDR2 FQDESV (reference sequence). CDR3 length: 15 residues. CDR3 DNA: TGTGCCAGCAGCTCCCACGGCAGGGGCAACACTGAAGCTTTCTTT. Amino acids: CASSSHGRGNTEAFF.

Worth noting for this clonotype: A much larger clone lies a single base off, so this may be a read error. The chain carries TRBV14 and TRBJ2-2; D remains unclear. Trimming removed 5 bases at V and 5 bases at J, with 3 bases between. Germline assignment: CDR1 SGHDN and CDR2 FVKESK. The CDR3 is 11 residues long. In nucleotides, the CDR3 is TGTGCCAGCAGCGGGACCGGGGAGCTGTTTTTT. Its translation is CASSGTGELFF.

Ten or more counts support this clonotype. The V and J genes are TRBV2 and TRBJ1-2, with D perhaps TRBD1 (5 bases). CDR1 and CDR2 from the germline V gene are SNHLY and FYNNEI. There are 16 residues in the CDR3. V was cut by 4 bases and J by 0 bases, with 15 bases left in between. The CDR3 DNA reads TGTGCCAGCAGTGCTAGGCGGGACGAACCTAACTATGGCTACACCTTC. Protein: CASSARRDEPNYGYTF.

The V gene is TRBV29-1, the J gene TRBJ1-2, with 10 nucleotides matching TRBD1. Germline V gives CDR1 SQVTM, CDR2 ANQGSEA. With V trimmed by 6 bases and J by 6 bases, 4 bases remained unmatched. The CDR3 contains 12 residues. CDR3 DNA sequence: TGCAGCGTAGGACAGGGGGGCCATGGCTACACCTTC. Amino acids: CSVGQGGHGYTF.

The chain carries TRBV29-1 and TRBJ1-1; TRBD1 aligns across 8 bases. The CDR3 is made up of 12 amino acids. The germline V gene encodes CDR1 SQVTM and CDR2 ANQGSEA. Losses at the gene ends were 6 bases for V and 2 bases for J; bases not matched to a gene: 2. The CDR3 bases are TGCAGCGTGGGACAGGCAAACACTGAAGCTTTCTTT. Its translation is CSVGQANTEAFF.

In this sample, this clonotype turned up a few times. The CDR3 protein is CASSSTLAKNIQYF. DNA of the CDR3: TGTGCCAGCAGTTCCACGCTAGCCAAAAACATTCAGTACTTC. This chain uses TRBV12-3 or TRBV12-4 with TRBJ2-4; D gene uncertain. Trimming pared 4 bases from V and 0 bases from J, leaving 7 bases between. There are 14 residues in the CDR3.

This clonotype was found many times. The gene calls are TRBV29-1 and TRBJ2-1; D is possibly TRBD1 or TRBD2 (5 bases each). The ends were cut back, 3 bases at V and 1 base at J, with 10 bases in the middle. Germline V gene lookup returns CDR1 SQVTM and CDR2 ANQGSEA. This CDR3 comprises 14 residues. CDR3 residues: CSVETGRSYNEQFF. The DNA of the CDR3 is TGCAGCGTTGAGACGGGGCGGTCCTACAATGAGCAGTTCTTC.

This rearrangement joins TRBV20-1 to TRBJ2-7; TRBD1 matches 7 bases. The CDR3 sequence is 12 residues long. CDR1 is DFQATT and CDR2 is SNEGSKA in the germline V gene (reference sequence). V shed 3 bases and J 9 bases; nucleotides not matched to a gene: 8. This CDR3 reads CSARNTGDGQYF. For the CDR3, the DNA is TGCAGTGCTAGGAACACAGGGGACGGGCAGTACTTC.

This clonotype was counted only a few times. This sequence joins TRBV27 and TRBJ1-2; 11 bases line up with TRBD1. The CDR3 has 16 amino acids. V dropped 3 bases and J dropped 3; count of bases not matched to a gene: 6. CDR1 and CDR2 (germline): MNHEY, SMNVEV (reference sequence). The CDR3 DNA is TGTGCCAGCAGTTTGGGTTGGACAGGGGGCCACTATGGCTACACCTTC. Translation: CASSLGWTGGHYGYTF.

This clonotype was detected many times. This CDR3 reads CASSTSGTSGPPIFNEQFF. The CDR3 DNA sequence: TGTGCCAGCAGTACCTCCGGGACTAGCGGGCCCCCGATCTTCAATGAGCAGTTCTTC. This chain joins TRBV7-3 and TRBJ2-1; 12 bases align to TRBD2. Germline V gene data show CDR1 as SGHTA and CDR2 as FQGTGA. V lost 6 bases to trimming and J lost 6 bases; unmatched junction nucleotides: 18. The CDR3 loop spans 19 amino acids. The full variable domain, completed using reference TRBV7-3 and TRBJ2-1, is GAGVSQTPSNKVTEKGKYVELRCDPISGHTALYWYRQSLGQGPEFLIYFQGTGAADDSGLPNDRFFAVRPEGSVSTLKIQRTERGDSAVYLCASSTSGTSGPPIFNEQFFGPGTRLTVL.

This clonotype occurred many times. The chain carries TRBV4-3 and TRBJ2-6; D uncertain. V was cut by 3 bases and J by 0 bases, with 9 bases left in between. Per germline, CDR1 LGHNA and CDR2 YSLEER. The CDR3 sequence is 16 residues long. CDR3 coding DNA: TGCGCCAGCAGCCATGTGTCGGGCTCTGGGGCCAACGTCCTGACTTTC. It translates to CASSHVSGSGANVLTF.

This clonotype was found many times. The chain joins TRBV3-1 to TRBJ2-3, with 7 bases lining up with TRBD2. The germline V gene encodes CDR1 LGHDT and CDR2 YNNKEL (reference sequence). J lost 0 bases, V lost 4 bases, and 4 bases had no gene match. This CDR3 is 15 amino acids long. The CDR3 region is CASSLRGGSTDTQYF. The CDR3 coding sequence is TGTGCCAGCAGCCTTCGCGGGGGAAGCACAGATACGCAGTATTTT.

There are a few counts of this clonotype. The chain recombines TRBV5-6 with TRBJ2-1, with 9 bases aligning to TRBD1. The V segment lost 0 bases and the J segment 2 bases; nucleotides outside the gene matches: 6. The germline gives CDR1 SGHDT, CDR2 YYEEEE. CDR3 length: 17 residues. This chain's CDR3 is CASSLGAGTGPYNEQFF. Written as DNA, the CDR3 is TGTGCCAGCAGCTTGGGGGCGGGGACAGGGCCCTACAATGAGCAGTTCTTC.

This clonotype was observed a few times. The chain is built from TRBV19 and TRBJ1-5, with TRBD1 as a possible D gene (6 bases). V dropped 3 bases and J dropped 2 bases, with 8 bases sitting between them. Germline V gene lookup returns CDR1 LNHDA and CDR2 SQIVND (reference sequence). CDR3 length: 14 residues. DNA for the CDR3: TGTGCCAGTAGTATCGCAGGGGGCAATCAGCCCCAGCATTTT. It specifies CASSIAGGNQPQHF.

This clonotype was observed many times. V usage is TRBV5-4 and J usage is TRBJ2-5; 7 bases line up with TRBD2. The germline V gene encodes CDR1 SGHNT and CDR2 YYREEE (reference sequence). This CDR3 has 15 amino acids. Unmatched junction bases numbered 7, after V lost 4 bases and J lost 1 base. CDR3 DNA sequence: TGTGCCAGCAGCCCCAGGGCTAGCGGCCAAGAGACCCAGTACTTC. Encoded protein: CASSPRASGQETQYF.

This clonotype was detected a few times. The chain joins TRBV20-1 to TRBJ1-5, with D perhaps TRBD1 (5 bases). The CDR3 is 15 residues long. V lost 1 base and J lost 0, with 10 bases in between. The germline V gene encodes CDR1 DFQATT and CDR2 SNEGSKA (reference sequence). The CDR3 DNA sequence: TGCAGTGCTAGAGTGGGGCAGGATAGCAATCAGCCCCAGCATTTT. This codes for CSARVGQDSNQPQHF.